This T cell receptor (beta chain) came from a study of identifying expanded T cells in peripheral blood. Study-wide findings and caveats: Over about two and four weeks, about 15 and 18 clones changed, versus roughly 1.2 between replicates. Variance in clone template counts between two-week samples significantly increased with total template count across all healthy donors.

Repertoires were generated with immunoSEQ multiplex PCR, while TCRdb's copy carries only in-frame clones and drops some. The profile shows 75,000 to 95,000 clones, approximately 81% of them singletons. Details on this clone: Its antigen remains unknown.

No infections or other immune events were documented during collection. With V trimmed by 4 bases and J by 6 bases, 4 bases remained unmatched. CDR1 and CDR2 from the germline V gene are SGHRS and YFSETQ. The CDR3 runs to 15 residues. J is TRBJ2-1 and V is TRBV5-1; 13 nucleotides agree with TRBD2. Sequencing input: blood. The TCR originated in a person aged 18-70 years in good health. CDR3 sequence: CASSTTSGGVNEQFF. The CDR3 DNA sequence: TGCGCCAGCAGCACCACTAGCGGGGGGGTCAATGAGCAGTTCTTC.